The present entry profiles one T cell receptor (beta chain) with its context. The record originates from a study of T cell responses to AZD1222 COVID-19 vaccine. J gave up 4 bases and V 1 base, and 13 bases lay outside the gene matches. Germline CDR1 SGHNT, CDR2 YENEEA. The CDR3 is 19 amino acids. Clones were read by immunoSEQ multiplex PCR, and TCRdb kept only the in-frame ones, dropping some. Counted here are some 60,000 clones, about 83% occurring once; the ten biggest clones make up over 3%. The source was peripheral blood, collected 28 days after the second AZD1222 dose. The receptor's source is an adult who received the AZD1222 COVID-19 vaccine. This chain links TRBV11-3 with TRBJ1-1; 12 bases line up with TRBD1. The CDR3 is CASSLANLDPGQGATEAFF. CDR3 DNA: TGTGCCAGCAGCTTAGCGAATCTCGACCCGGGACAGGGGGCCACTGAAGCTTTCTTT.